This entry lists 21 T cell receptor beta chains sequenced from one sample in a study of blood T cell repertoires in COVID-19. Data came from immunoSEQ multiplex PCR; TCRdb stores just in-frame clones and leaves some out. The sample contains 220,000 or so clones, around three quarters of which appear only once. Sequencing was carried out using peripheral blood. These receptor sequences come from a woman in her 70s with acute or convalescent COVID-19.

This chain connects TRBV5-6 to TRBJ2-1, with 13 bases matching TRBD2. Trimming at V came to 4 bases and at J to 9 bases, leaving 7 bases not matched to a gene. The CDR3 extends over 15 amino acids. Per germline, CDR1 SGHDT and CDR2 YYEEEE. The CDR3 DNA reads TGTGCCAGCAGCGCCGGGACTAGCGGGACGGCTGAGCAGTTCTTC. It codes for CASSAGTSGTAEQFF.

The table lists this clone with a few counts. The genes are TRBV9 and TRBJ1-3; D is uncertain. In germline, CDR1 is SGDLS, CDR2 YYNGEE. The germline V and J ends were trimmed by 3 bases and 4 bases, with 5 bases remaining between them. The CDR3 totals 12 residues. The DNA of the CDR3 is TGTGCCAGCAGCGCCCAGGGAAACACCATATATTTT. Protein: CASSAQGNTIYF.

The chain joins TRBV5-4 to TRBJ2-3, with TRBD1 as a possible D gene (5 bases). The CDR3 covers 14 residues. V was trimmed by 3 bases and J by 3 bases, leaving 11 bases between them. Looked up from germline, CDR1 is SGHNT and CDR2 is YYREEE (reference sequence). The CDR3 DNA sequence: TGTGCCAGCAGCTCCCGTCAGGGAACAGATACGCAGTATTTT. As protein: CASSSRQGTDTQYF.

The chain recombines TRBV5-1 with TRBJ1-2; D is perhaps TRBD1 (5 bases). The CDR3 runs to 15 residues. Looked up from germline, CDR1 is SGHRS and CDR2 is YFSETQ. V shed 0 bases and J shed 7 bases, with 16 bases lying between them. The CDR3 loop is CASSLETDGIGGYTF. The CDR3 nucleotides read TGCGCCAGCAGCTTGGAGACAGACGGTATTGGTGGCTACACCTTC.

The J gene is TRBJ1-5, the V gene TRBV2; no clear D. Looked up from germline, CDR1 is SNHLY and CDR2 is FYNNEI. The CDR3 is 16 residues long. V lost 2 bases to trimming and J lost 0 bases, with 11 bases between them. CDR3 sequence reads: CASSESPLYSNQPQHF. The CDR3 nucleotides are TGTGCCAGCAGTGAATCGCCCCTCTATAGCAATCAGCCCCAGCATTTT.

The chain uses TRBV19 and TRBJ2-5, with 11 bases aligning to TRBD2. Germline V gene lookup returns CDR1 LNHDA and CDR2 SQIVND (reference sequence). The V gene end was trimmed by 5 bases and the J gene end by 4 bases; junction bases not matched to a gene: 3. The CDR3 is made up of 14 amino acids. CDR3 DNA sequence: TGTGCCAGTAGTCCCGGACTAGCGGGAGAGACCCAGTACTTC. It yields the protein CASSPGLAGETQYF. Full variable domain (rest looked up from reference TRBV19 and TRBJ2-5): DGGITQSPKYLFRKEGQNVTLSCEQNLNHDAMYWYRQDPGQGLRLIYYSQIVNDFQKGDIAEGYSVSREKKESFPLTVTSAQKNPTAFYLCASSPGLAGETQYFGPGTRLLVL.

The chain joins TRBV2 to TRBJ2-1; 9 bases align to TRBD2. Germline V gene data show CDR1 as SNHLY and CDR2 as FYNNEI. With 6 bases clipped from V and 3 bases from J, the junction kept 3 bases outside the gene matches. This CDR3 region has 14 residues. The DNA of the CDR3 is TGTGCCAGCAGGCTAGCGGGACTCTACAATGAGCAGTTCTTC. Amino acid sequence: CASRLAGLYNEQFF.

The chain combines TRBV19 with TRBJ2-5; the D gene is possibly TRBD1 (5 bases). Deletions cut 5 bases from V and 1 base from J, with 14 bases between. From germline, CDR1 is LNHDA and CDR2 SQIVND (reference sequence). This CDR3 comprises 15 residues. This CDR3 reads CASSASQGRQETQYF. DNA of the CDR3: TGTGCCAGTAGTGCCTCCCAGGGCCGCCAAGAGACCCAGTACTTC.

The CDR3 protein is CASSLREGYTF. CDR3 nucleotides: TGTGCCAGCAGCTTAAGAGAGGGCTACACCTTC. The chain has TRBV7-4 and TRBJ1-2, with D unclear. CDR3 length: 11 amino acids. Germline CDR1 reads SGHVT; CDR2 reads SQSDAQ. V dropped 2 bases and J dropped 8 bases, with 6 bases sitting between them.

This clone was detected once. The J gene is TRBJ2-7, the V gene TRBV20-1; no definite D call. The CDR3 is 12 residues long. V shed 3 bases and J shed 3 bases, with 9 bases lying between them. CDR1 and CDR2 from the germline V gene are DFQATT and SNEGSKA (reference sequence). The CDR3 reads CSASSYSYEQYF. The CDR3 region has the DNA TGCAGTGCTAGTTCGTACAGCTACGAGCAGTACTTC.

The chain links TRBV24-1 to TRBJ2-1; perhaps TRBD2 as D (5 bases). V was pared by 4 bases and J by 7 bases, with 13 bases between. Germline loops: CDR1 KGHDR, CDR2 SFDVKD. The CDR3 has 14 amino acids. In DNA form, the CDR3 reads TGTGCCACCAGTGAGAGTCAACCGGGGAATGAGCAGTTCTTC. The encoded protein is CATSESQPGNEQFF.

This clone was counted once. This chain links TRBV2 with TRBJ2-7; perhaps TRBD1 as D (6 bases). V lost 6 bases and J lost 0, with 12 bases in between. Looked up from germline, CDR1 is SNHLY and CDR2 is FYNNEI. The CDR3 extends over 14 amino acids. The chain's CDR3 is CASRAGQFSYEQYF. DNA for the CDR3: TGTGCCAGCAGGGCAGGACAGTTCTCCTACGAGCAGTACTTC.

This chain uses TRBV5-1 with TRBJ2-3; D is perhaps TRBD1 (6 bases). The CDR3 consists of 13 residues. Germline CDR1 is SGHRS and CDR2 is YFSETQ. The ends were cut back, 4 bases at V and 4 bases at J, with 10 bases in the middle. As DNA, the CDR3 is TGCGCCAGCAGCATCCAGGGGTCAGATACGCAGTATTTT. Translated: CASSIQGSDTQYF.

The rearrangement joins TRBV6-5 to TRBJ1-4, with D possibly being TRBD1 (6 bases). V dropped 6 bases and J dropped 7 bases, with 15 bases sitting between them. Per germline, CDR1 MNHEY and CDR2 SVGAGI. This CDR3 region has 14 residues. In DNA form, the CDR3 reads TGTGCCAGCAGCCCCGGGGGGGGCGGTGAAAAACTGTTTTTT. It yields the protein CASSPGGGGEKLFF.

The chain recombines TRBV28 with TRBJ2-1; 10 bases match TRBD2. V gave up 4 bases and J gave up 7 bases; unmatched junction bases: 10. The CDR3 sequence is 16 residues long. Germline CDR1 MDHEN, CDR2 SYDVKM. The CDR3 DNA follows: TGTGCCAGCAGTTCCTTCCTAGCGGGAGCCGTAAATGAGCAGTTCTTC. Protein sequence: CASSSFLAGAVNEQFF.

This rearrangement joins TRBV7-2 to TRBJ2-1; maybe TRBD2 (6 bases). Germline V gene data show CDR1 as SGHTA and CDR2 as FQGNSA. V was trimmed by 6 bases and J by 7 bases, leaving 16 bases between them. CDR3 length: 14 residues. The DNA for the CDR3 is TGTGCCAGCAGATCCGACATAGGGAGGAATGAGCAGTTCTTC. Its translation is CASRSDIGRNEQFF. The full variable domain, in which reference TRBV7-2 and TRBJ2-1 provide the parts outside the CDR3, is GAGVSQSPSNKVTEKGKDVELRCDPISGHTALYWYRQSLGQGLEFLIYFQGNSAPDKSGLPSDRFSAERTGGSVSTLTIQRTQQEDSAVYLCASRSDIGRNEQFFGPGTRLTVL.

The rearrangement uses TRBV7-6 and TRBJ1-1, with D possibly being TRBD1 (6 bases). Germline CDR1 is SGHVS and CDR2 is FNYEAQ. Trimming cost V 1 base and J 2 bases, with 11 bases left between them. CDR3 length equals 15 residues. CDR3: CASSLEGGANTEAFF. The CDR3 coding sequence is TGTGCCAGCAGCTTAGAGGGGGGGGCTAACACTGAAGCTTTCTTT. The full variable domain, its missing parts supplied by reference TRBV7-6 and TRBJ1-1, is GAGVSQSPRYKVTKRGQDVALRCDPISGHVSLYWYRQALGQGPEFLTYFNYEAQQDKSGLPNDRFSAERPEGSISTLTIQRTEQRDSAMYRCASSLEGGANTEAFFGQGTRLTVV.

The J gene is TRBJ2-2, the V gene TRBV9; D may be TRBD2 (5 bases). The CDR3 extends over 15 amino acids. Deletions cut 4 bases from V and 4 bases from J, with 14 bases between. Germline V gene data show CDR1 as SGDLS and CDR2 as YYNGEE. This chain's CDR3 is CASSLFREGTGELFF. CDR3 bases: TGTGCCAGCAGCCTATTCCGGGAAGGCACCGGGGAGCTGTTTTTT.

J is TRBJ1-1 and V is TRBV2; TRBD1 matches 9 bases. V lost 8 bases to trimming and J lost 1 base; unmatched junction nucleotides: 8. The CDR3 sequence is 15 residues long. Germline assignment: CDR1 SNHLY and CDR2 FYNNEI. The CDR3 here is CASAPDRGWNTEAFF. For the CDR3, the DNA is TGTGCCAGCGCTCCTGACAGGGGGTGGAACACTGAAGCTTTCTTT.

On this clone: One junction end disagrees with the germline gene, perhaps due to a read error. The rearrangement joins TRBV10-3 to TRBJ1-5; 7 bases agree with TRBD1. The germline V gene encodes CDR1 ENHRY and CDR2 SYGVKD. The CDR3 runs 12 residues. This CDR3 reads CAIGDRDQPQHF. The CDR3 DNA follows: TGTGCCATCGGTGACAGGGATCAGCCCCAGCATTTT.

The chain employs TRBV27 and TRBJ2-2; 14 nucleotides agree with TRBD2. Germline CDR1 MNHEY, CDR2 SMNVEV (reference sequence). The J segment lost 4 bases and the V segment lost 6 bases, leaving 10 bases of the junction unmatched. The CDR3 has 18 amino acids. The CDR3 DNA reads TGTGCCAGCAGCCTCATATCCGGGACTAGCGGGGGCACCGGGGAGCTGTTTTTT. It yields the protein CASSLISGTSGGTGELFF.